The clone carrying this T cell receptor beta chain was seen a few times. Its antigen is still unknown. V was trimmed by 6 bases and J by 2 bases, leaving 11 bases between them. The germline gives CDR1 SNHLY, CDR2 FYNNEI. The CDR3 totals 15 residues. The sample is drawn from a study of blood T cells in healthy people across ages. General observations from the study: With age, beta diversity per million T cells declined roughly linearly, significantly by over 35.

The use of a sample-barcoded 5' primer and a J-beta primer mix characterized a second PCR of roughly 6 to 11 cycles. TCRdb reprocessed the 5' RACE reads with MiXCR, giving one entry per CDR3 protein. The sample contains roughly 2 million distinct CDR3 sequences, just under 50% of which appear only once. This sequence was found in a woman in her thirties or forties in good health. V usage is TRBV2 and J usage is TRBJ2-6; D is ambiguous. The sample was blood. The CDR3, as DNA: TGTGCCAGCAGCGAGCTCGGCCCTGGGGCCAACGTCCTGACTTTC. Amino acids: CASSELGPGANVLTF.